The TCR beta chain under discussion was sequenced for a study of blood T cell repertoires in COVID-19. Study-level information: Samples taken during acute and convalescent COVID-19 were collected in the United States, Italy and Spain. Sources were T cells, B-cell-depleted T cells, or PBMCs; the material itself was cDNA or gDNA.

How the authors handled the data: It was from reference gene primer amplification that nucleated cell counts were estimated. Assay used: immunoSEQ multiplex PCR; TCRdb lists only in-frame clones, some missing. V, J and clone size are those of that table, while D and trimming were read from the DNA. This sample has roughly 400,000 clones; 80% to 90% occur once, and the top ten carry around 10%. The CDR3 spans 15 residues. From germline, CDR1 is KGHSH and CDR2 LQKENI. V was clipped by 3 bases and J by 10 bases; unmatched bases: 12. Participants came from some 26 US areas, aged roughly 18 to 89 years. The TCR comes from a woman aged 45-59 years who had recovered from COVID-19. This chain joins TRBV18 and TRBJ2-4, with 7 bases matching TRBD1. The material sequenced was PBMCs or T cells enriched from blood (not recorded which). DNA for the CDR3: TGTGCCAGCTCACCGGACAGTCTAAAGGGGGCTATTCAGTACTTC. Its translation is CASSPDSLKGAIQYF.